This is a list of T cell receptor beta chains from one sample in a study of response to subunit inactivated influenza vaccine. TCRdb re-called the RT-PCR reads through MiXCR, storing one row per CDR3 protein. Among approximately 170,000 distinct CDR3 sequences listed, about 12% were seen once. The sample was also linked to a second study, of T cells expressing NK-cell markers.

The starting material was CD8+ T cells sorted from PBMCs, obtained approximately 12 days after vaccination. The receptors shown here come from a man aged 50-59 years who received an inactivated influenza vaccine. CDR3s include the opening cysteine and the closing phenylalanine or tryptophan. The D gene is left open where the match is weak. Some rows mark clone size as missing; the rest say once, few, many or name a class of expanded clone.

TRBJ2-6	TRBV2	-	TRBD1	TGTGCCAGCAGTGGGATCAACAGGGGTCCGGTCCCATCTGGGGCCAACGTCCTGACTTTC	CASSGINRGPVPSGANVLTF
TRBJ1-1	TRBV6-2/TRBV6-3	many	-	TGTGCCAGCAGTTTCACAGGGATGAACACTGAAGCTTTCTTT	CASSFTGMNTEAFF
TRBJ2-7	TRBV29-1	medium-sized	-	TGCAGCGTTGAAATAGGCTACGAGCAGTACTTC	CSVEIGYEQYF
TRBJ2-7	TRBV4-1	few	-	TGCGCCAGCAGCCAAGTGAATGCTCTCCGCCTCTCCTACGAGCAGTACTTC	CASSQVNALRLSYEQYF
TRBJ2-7	TRBV12-3/TRBV12-4	few	-	TGTGCCAGCACGGACAGTTTTTACGAGCAGTACTTC	CASTDSFYEQYF
TRBJ1-5	TRBV7-2	many	-	TGTGCCAGCAGCTTAGGGGGGGTCGGACAGCCCCAGCATTTT	CASSLGGVGQPQHF
TRBJ2-2	TRBV10-3	-	-	TGTGCCATCAGGGTATCTGGGGATAACACCGGGGAGCTGTTTTTT	CAIRVSGDNTGELFF
TRBJ2-2	TRBV27	few	-	TGTGCCAGCAGTTACTATCCGCTGGACACCGGGGAGCTGTTTTTT	CASSYYPLDTGELFF
TRBJ2-7	TRBV20-1	few	-	TGCAGTGCTAGAGATAGCGGGACAGGCTACGAGCAGTACTTC	CSARDSGTGYEQYF
TRBJ1-5	TRBV7-8	-	-	TGTGCCAGCAGCTTAGACGTAGGGGGGCGACAGCCCCAGCATTTT	CASSLDVGGRQPQHF
TRBJ2-7	TRBV20-1	few	-	TGCAGTGCTAGAGATGACTTCTTCTACGAGCAGTACTTC	CSARDDFFYEQYF
TRBJ2-7	TRBV6-5	few	-	TGTGCCAGCAGTTACGGGCGGGGTTCCTACGAGCAGTACTTC	CASSYGRGSYEQYF
TRBJ2-1	TRBV6-1	few	TRBD1	TGTGCCAGCAGTATCCGGGACAGAAACAATGAGCAGTTCTTC	CASSIRDRNNEQFF
TRBJ2-7	TRBV5-1	medium-sized	TRBD1	TGCGCCAGCAGCGGCCGGGACAGTATCTACGAGCAGTACTTC	CASSGRDSIYEQYF
TRBJ2-7	TRBV9	few	-	TGTGCCAGCAGCGTAGAGGCCCAAGGAACCTACGAGCAGTACTTC	CASSVEAQGTYEQYF
TRBJ2-2	TRBV7-9	many	TRBD2	TGTGCCAGCAGCTTAATACTAGCGGGTCCCGGCACCGGGGAGCTGTTTTTT	CASSLILAGPGTGELFF
TRBJ1-2	TRBV7-9	few	-	TGTGCCAGCAGCTTAGGCTCAGGGAACGGCTACACCTTC	CASSLGSGNGYTF
TRBJ2-7	TRBV4-3	-	-	TGCGCCAGCAGCCAAGAGTGGAGGAGCTCCTACGAGCAGTACTTC	CASSQEWRSSYEQYF
TRBJ2-1	TRBV20-1	few	TRBD1	TGCAGTGCTAGAGAACCGGGACAGAACTGGGGTGAGCAGTTCTTC	CSAREPGQNWGEQFF
TRBJ1-6	TRBV28	few	-	TGTGCCAGCAGTTCCCGTACAGGGATGCATTCACCCCTCCACTTT	CASSSRTGMHSPLHF
TRBJ2-1	TRBV28	many	TRBD1	TGTGCCAGCAGCCTACTAACATCGACAGGGTTAGGCCATGAGCAGTTCTTC	CASSLLTSTGLGHEQFF
TRBJ2-2	TRBV5-8	-	TRBD1	TGTGCCAGCAGCTTCGACAGGGGACCTAACACCGGGGAGCTGTTTTTT	CASSFDRGPNTGELFF
TRBJ2-7	TRBV28	few	TRBD2	TGTGCCAGCAGTTCCCAAAGGACAGGTGGAGTAGCGGGGGGTTCCAAAGCCTACGAGCAGTACTTC	CASSSQRTGGVAGGSKAYEQYF
TRBJ2-7	TRBV4-2	-	-	TGTGCCAGCAGCGCACAGCGTACCTCCTACGAGCAGTACTTC	CASSAQRTSYEQYF
TRBJ2-3	TRBV4-2	-	-	TGTGCCAGCTCCCAGACACGGGACTGGGCAGATACGCAGTATTTT	CASSQTRDWADTQYF
TRBJ2-2	TRBV12-3/TRBV12-4	few	TRBD1	TGTGCCAGCAGTTTAGGACAGGGAATGGTCACCGGGGAGCTGTTTTTT	CASSLGQGMVTGELFF
TRBJ2-7	TRBV12-3/TRBV12-4	-	-	TGTGCCAGCAGAGGGACTCATCTACACGCTTCGTCTACCTACGAGCAGTACTTC	CASRGTHLHASSTYEQYF
TRBJ2-7	TRBV28	many	TRBD1	TGTGCCAGCAGTCCGGGACAGGGTCCCTACGAGCAGTACTTC	CASSPGQGPYEQYF
TRBJ1-1	TRBV5-1	many	-	TGCGCCAGCAGTCTCTTGAACATGAACACTGAAGCTTTCTTT	CASSLLNMNTEAFF
TRBJ2-7	TRBV11-2	once	TRBD1	TGTGCCAGCAGCTCCAGCCCGGACAGGATCTACGAGCAGTACTTC	CASSSSPDRIYEQYF
TRBJ2-1	TRBV5-1	-	-	TGCGCCAGCAGCTTGGACGGTGGGGCTTACTACAATGAGCAGTTCTTC	CASSLDGGAYYNEQFF
TRBJ1-4	TRBV4-2	few	-	TGTGCCAGCAGCCAAGATCATCGCAGGGGCCCATTGCATAATGAAAAACTGTTTTTT	CASSQDHRRGPLHNEKLFF
TRBJ2-5	TRBV27	few	-	TGTGCCAGCAGTCCCACGAAGGGAGAGACCCAGTACTTC	CASSPTKGETQYF
TRBJ1-2	TRBV6-5	few	-	TGTGCCAGCAGTTACTTGGGTAACTATGGCTACACCTTC	CASSYLGNYGYTF
TRBJ1-2	TRBV28	-	-	TGTGCCAGCAGGTCTCGAGTTAGCCCCTATGGCTACACCTTC	CASRSRVSPYGYTF
TRBJ2-7	TRBV24-1	few	TRBD1	TGTGCCACCAGTGAGTCGACAGGGTTTCGCTACGAGCAGTACTTC	CATSESTGFRYEQYF
TRBJ2-1	TRBV28	many	-	TGTGCCAGCAGGGTCGACTTTGCGGGGCAAGCCATAGTTCAGTTCTTC	CASRVDFAGQAIVQFF
TRBJ2-7	TRBV7-3	-	TRBD2	TGTGCCAGCAGCTTAATCTGGTCTAGCGGACCCTACGAGCAGTACTTC	CASSLIWSSGPYEQYF
TRBJ2-7	TRBV15	-	TRBD1	TGTGCCACCAGCAGAGATCTTGGGGACAGGGGCTACGAGCAGTACTTC	CATSRDLGDRGYEQYF
TRBJ2-2	TRBV18	-	TRBD2	TGTGCCAGCTCAGAGATGGGACTAGCCGCCGGGGAGCTGTTTTTT	CASSEMGLAAGELFF
TRBJ2-5	TRBV7-9	few	TRBD1	TGTGCCAGCAGCTTAGCCGGAATAGTACAGGGGCAAGAGACCCAGTACTTC	CASSLAGIVQGQETQYF
TRBJ2-7	TRBV10-3	-	-	TGTGCCATCCTACAGAAGAGGGACGGCTCCTACGAGCAGTACTTC	CAILQKRDGSYEQYF
TRBJ2-7	TRBV7-2	-	TRBD1	TGTGCCAGCAGCTTATTGATGAGGGGGCTTACCTACGAGCAGTACTTC	CASSLLMRGLTYEQYF
TRBJ2-7	TRBV7-9	many	TRBD2	TGTGCCAGCAGCTTAGTTCCTAGCGGATACTACGAGCAGTACTTC	CASSLVPSGYYEQYF
TRBJ2-1	TRBV29-1	few	TRBD2	TGCAGCGGGAGTAGCGGGGGGGCAAATGAGCAGTTCTTC	CSGSSGGANEQFF
TRBJ2-3	TRBV29-1	few	-	TGCAGCGGTCAGATAATCACAGATACGCAGTATTTT	CSGQIITDTQYF
TRBJ2-7	TRBV3-1	few	TRBD2	TGTGCCAGCAGCCCACCCGGGGGGAGAAACTCCTACGAGCAGTACTTC	CASSPPGGRNSYEQYF
TRBJ2-3	TRBV12-3/TRBV12-4	-	TRBD2	TGTGCCAGCAGTTCCACCTCAGCGGGAGACACAGATACGCAGTATTTT	CASSSTSAGDTDTQYF
TRBJ2-1	TRBV20-1	-	-	TGCAGTGCCGCGACCGGTAATGAGCAGTTCTTC	CSAATGNEQFF
TRBJ1-4	TRBV2	-	-	TGTGCCAGCAGTGAACGTGAAAAACTGTTTTTT	CASSEREKLFF
TRBJ1-2	TRBV9	-	-	TGTGCCAGCAGCGCACAGGGCGGACCTAACTATGGCTACACCTTC	CASSAQGGPNYGYTF
TRBJ1-5	TRBV2	few	-	TGTGCCAGCAGTGAAGGGAATTCGGGCACCTCCCCTTATAGCAATCAGCCCCAGCATTTT	CASSEGNSGTSPYSNQPQHF
TRBJ1-1	TRBV6-5	many	-	TGTGCCAGCAGTTTTCGTAACGTCCCAGGGAGGCCGAACACTGAAGCTTTCTTT	CASSFRNVPGRPNTEAFF
TRBJ2-7	TRBV6-5	few	TRBD1	TGTGCCAGCAGTTACTCGGTAGCAGGGGGTTCATACGAGCAGTACTTC	CASSYSVAGGSYEQYF
TRBJ2-1	TRBV20-1	few	-	TGCAGTGCTAGAGACCGTACTGCCTACAATGAGCAGTTCTTC	CSARDRTAYNEQFF
TRBJ2-1	TRBV12-3/TRBV12-4	many	-	TGTGCCAGCAGTTTCTTCGGTCCGGGGAGCTACAATGAGCAGTTCTTC	CASSFFGPGSYNEQFF
TRBJ2-3	TRBV2	few	-	TGTGCCAGCAGGGGGACTCGCGTTGGCACAGATACGCAGTATTTT	CASRGTRVGTDTQYF